This entry lists 22 T cell receptor beta chains sequenced from one sample in a study of cytomegalovirus exposure and HLA in healthy donors. The PCR contained 60 Vbeta and 13 Jbeta primers. Clones were sequenced by immunoSEQ multiplex PCR, and TCRdb holds only the in-frame ones, with some missing. The data show 100,000 to 150,000 clones, around 74% seen once. The sequencing input was PBMCs. The receptors originated from a man aged 55 to 70 in good health and CMV-seropositive.

This chain uses TRBV29-1 with TRBJ1-2; D may be TRBD1 (6 bases). The V gene's germline CDR1 is SQVTM and CDR2 ANQGSEA. Trimming took 7 bases from V and 1 from J, leaving 13 bases between them. The CDR3 loop spans 13 amino acids. In DNA form, the CDR3 reads TGCAGCGCAGGACAGCTTGATAACTATGGCTACACCTTC. Amino acid sequence: CSAGQLDNYGYTF.

The CDR3 protein is CATDNSGRTANTGELFF. DNA for the CDR3: TGTGCCACTGACAATAGCGGGAGGACCGCGAACACCGGGGAGCTGTTTTTT. The rearrangement uses TRBV19 and TRBJ2-2, with 10 bases that match TRBD2. V was clipped by 10 bases and J by 0 bases; unmatched bases: 11. This CDR3 region has 17 residues. Germline values: CDR1 LNHDA, CDR2 SQIVND (reference sequence).

This clone was picked up one time. The V gene is TRBV7-9, the J gene TRBJ1-2, with D possibly TRBD1 on 6 matching bases. Trimming removed 1 base at V and 8 bases at J, with 14 bases between. The germline V gene encodes CDR1 SEHNR and CDR2 FQNEAQ (reference sequence). The CDR3 sequence is 14 residues long. As DNA, the CDR3 is TGTGCCAGCAGCTTAGAGGGGGACCTGGGGGGCTACACCTTC. Encoded protein: CASSLEGDLGGYTF.

The J gene is TRBJ2-7, the V gene TRBV5-8, with TRBD1 matching 7 bases. The germline gives CDR1 SGHTS, CDR2 YDEGEE. The V and J ends lost 0 bases and 4 bases, in that order; junction bases with no gene match: 4. The CDR3 totals 14 residues. CDR3 sequence: CASSLVQGLYEQYF. CDR3 bases: TGTGCCAGCAGCTTGGTACAGGGGTTGTACGAGCAGTACTTC.

This clone was seen more than once but under ten times. The chain has TRBV28 and TRBJ2-1; D might be TRBD2 (5 bases). The CDR3 consists of 13 residues. Germline V gene sequence: CDR1 MDHEN, CDR2 SYDVKM. V was trimmed by 4 bases and J by 9 bases, leaving 13 bases between them. CDR3 protein: CASSSTGLFEQFF. The DNA of the CDR3 is TGTGCCAGCAGTTCCACCGGACTGTTTGAGCAGTTCTTC.

This sequence joins TRBV7-2 and TRBJ1-4; D gene ambiguous. Trimming shortened V by 0 bases and J by 4 bases, and 21 bases separated the two germline ends. Per germline, CDR1 SGHTA and CDR2 FQGNSA. This CDR3 is 19 amino acids long. The CDR3 sequence is CASSLAGLRGWRDNEKLFF. CDR3 coding DNA: TGTGCCAGCAGCTTAGCAGGGCTAAGAGGATGGAGGGATAATGAAAAACTGTTTTTT.

The genes are TRBV5-1 and TRBJ1-4, with TRBD1 identical over 7 bases. This CDR3 comprises 16 residues. V shed 0 bases and J 1 base; nucleotides not matched to a gene: 3. Germline assignment: CDR1 SGHRS and CDR2 YFSETQ. Here the CDR3 DNA reads TGCGCCAGCAGCTTGGGACAGGGTCTAACTAATGAAAAACTGTTTTTT. Encoded protein: CASSLGQGLTNEKLFF.

The CDR3 region is CASSNPRETPYNEQFF. DNA for the CDR3: TGTGCCAGCAGCAACCCACGGGAGACCCCCTACAATGAGCAGTTCTTC. V usage is TRBV28 and J usage is TRBJ2-1; TRBD2 might be the D (6 bases). The V and J ends lost 6 bases and 2 bases respectively, with 17 bases between them. CDR1 is MDHEN, CDR2 SYDVKM, per germline. This CDR3 is 16 amino acids long.

The V call is TRBV5-4, the J call TRBJ2-3; TRBD2 matches at 9 bases. V lost 3 bases to trimming and J lost 5 bases; unmatched junction nucleotides: 10. The CDR3 covers 16 residues. The germline gives CDR1 SGHNT, CDR2 YYREEE (reference sequence). The CDR3 region has the DNA TGTGCCAGCAGCTCGCAGACTAGCGGCCTCGAAGATACGCAGTATTTT. It specifies CASSSQTSGLEDTQYF. The full variable domain, in which reference TRBV5-4 and TRBJ2-3 provide the parts outside the CDR3, is ETGVTQSPTHLIKTRGQQVTLRCSSQSGHNTVSWYQQALGQGPQFIFQYYREEENGRGNFPPRFSGLQFPNYSSELNVNALELDDSALYLCASSSQTSGLEDTQYFGPGTRLTVL.

The chain carries TRBV5-1 and TRBJ1-4; D is unclear. The V end lost 0 bases, the J end lost 7 bases, and 19 bases lay between the germline ends. The CDR3 length is 17 residues. CDR1 is SGHRS, CDR2 YFSETQ, per germline. The CDR3 is CASSLGVAAGVGEKLFF. CDR3 coding DNA: TGCGCCAGCAGCTTGGGAGTCGCGGCCGGGGTGGGTGAAAAACTGTTTTTT.

The CDR3 spells CASSYGPGGGNQPQHF. In DNA, the CDR3 is TGTGCCAGCAGTTACGGACCGGGGGGCGGCAATCAGCCCCAGCATTTT. J is TRBJ1-5 and V is TRBV6-5; D may be TRBD1 (6 bases). The V gene's germline CDR1 is MNHEY and CDR2 SVGAGI. Trimming cost V 2 bases and J 2 bases, with 13 bases left between them. CDR3 size: 16 residues.

The chain links TRBV11-3 to TRBJ2-7; D ambiguous. Trimming took off 1 base at V and 6 bases at J, with 13 bases between the two ends. This CDR3 has 14 amino acids. The germline CDR1 and CDR2 sequences are SGHNT and YENEEA. CDR3: CASSLGAARSEQYF. CDR3 DNA: TGTGCCAGCAGCTTAGGGGCCGCGCGCAGCGAGCAGTACTTC.

The chain recombines TRBV4-1 with TRBJ2-7, with 9 bases fitting TRBD1. V was clipped by 4 bases and J by 4 bases; unmatched bases: 8. Per the germline V gene, CDR1 is MGHRA and CDR2 is YSYEKL. CDR3 length: 15 amino acids. The CDR3 is CASSPHRGREYEQYF. In DNA form, the CDR3 reads TGCGCCAGCAGCCCCCACAGGGGGCGCGAATACGAGCAGTACTTC.

The V gene is TRBV18, the J gene TRBJ1-3; TRBD1 aligns across 9 bases. Trimming cost V 2 bases and J 4 bases; bases outside gene matches: 3. From germline, CDR1 is KGHSH and CDR2 LQKENI. This CDR3 region has 15 residues. The CDR3, as DNA: TGTGCCAGCTCACCAACAGGGGGCTTAGGAAACACCATATATTTT. It is translated as CASSPTGGLGNTIYF.

The chain is built from TRBV7-3 and TRBJ2-1; possibly TRBD2 for D (5 bases). CDR1 SGHTA and CDR2 FQGTGA come from the germline V gene. V was cut by 3 bases and J by 9 bases, with 15 bases left in between. CDR3 length equals 14 residues. Here the CDR3 DNA reads TGTGCCAGCAGCTTTAAACCCGGGGTCGGTGAGCAGTTCTTC. Its translation: CASSFKPGVGEQFF.

The chain employs TRBV2 and TRBJ1-2, with 7 bases identical to TRBD1. Losses at the gene ends were 2 bases for V and 4 bases for J; bases not matched to a gene: 4. The CDR3 is 14 amino acids. Germline loops: CDR1 SNHLY, CDR2 FYNNEI. CDR3 DNA: TGTGCCAGCAGTGAACAGGGGGATGCCTATGGCTACACCTTC. It codes for CASSEQGDAYGYTF.

Concerning this clone: The same CDR3 is also encoded by other DNA sequences in this sample. The gene calls are TRBV5-4 and TRBJ2-1, with D unclear. V lost 2 bases and J 4 bases, leaving 7 bases between the germline ends. CDR3 length: 13 residues. Germline V CDR1 and CDR2: SGHNT, YYREEE (reference sequence). CDR3 bases: TGTGCCAGCAGCTTCACAGAATACAATGAGCAGTTCTTC. Translated: CASSFTEYNEQFF. The full variable domain, rest sourced from reference TRBV5-4 and TRBJ2-1, is ETGVTQSPTHLIKTRGQQVTLRCSSQSGHNTVSWYQQALGQGPQFIFQYYREEENGRGNFPPRFSGLQFPNYSSELNVNALELDDSALYLCASSFTEYNEQFFGPGTRLTVL.

This clone was seen a handful of times. This chain links TRBV5-1 with TRBJ2-5; 8 nucleotides line up with TRBD2. This CDR3 spans 14 amino acids. J lost 5 bases, V lost 0 bases, and 3 bases had no gene match. Looked up from germline, CDR1 is SGHRS and CDR2 is YFSETQ. CDR3 bases: TGCGCCAGCAGCTTGGCGGGAGGGGGGGAGACCCAGTACTTC. Translation: CASSLAGGGETQYF.

The chain employs TRBV28 and TRBJ1-5; a weak D match, TRBD1 (6 bases). This CDR3 comprises 15 residues. V was shortened by 6 bases and J by 2 bases, with 14 bases between the two germline ends. Germline V lookup: CDR1 MDHEN, CDR2 SYDVKM. The CDR3 region is CASRTGSIGNQPQHF. The CDR3 DNA reads as TGTGCCAGCAGAACAGGGTCGATCGGCAATCAGCCCCAGCATTTT.

The chain carries TRBV10-2 and TRBJ1-4; tentatively, D is TRBD1 (5 bases). The germline V gene has CDR1 WSHSY and CDR2 SAAADI. This CDR3 spans 14 amino acids. V was trimmed by 8 bases and J by 0 bases, leaving 10 bases between them. CDR3 bases: TGCGCCAGCTACCCAGGGACAACTAATGAAAAACTGTTTTTT. Amino acid sequence: CASYPGTTNEKLFF.

A few counts support this clone. This rearrangement joins TRBV6-6 to TRBJ2-7; D is unclear. Deletions cut 1 base from V and 1 base from J, with 14 bases between. CDR3 length: 16 residues. Germline assignment: CDR1 MNHNY and CDR2 SVGAGI (reference sequence). This chain's CDR3 is CASSYWADRPSYEQYF. CDR3 bases: TGTGCCAGCAGTTACTGGGCAGACCGGCCTTCCTACGAGCAGTACTTC.

V usage is TRBV20-1 and J usage is TRBJ2-3; D gene ambiguous. This CDR3 region has 11 residues. Germline assignment: CDR1 DFQATT and CDR2 SNEGSKA (reference sequence). The V and J ends lost 3 bases and 10 bases respectively, with 11 bases between them. The CDR3 spells CSASTVTSQYF. In DNA form, the CDR3 reads TGCAGTGCTAGTACGGTCACCTCGCAGTATTTT.